Each of the 4 T cell receptor beta chains below was sequenced from the same sample in a study of CD8 T cells in ankylosing spondylitis. These TCRs are of unknown antigen specificity. TCRdb passed the 5' RACE reads through MiXCR, listing each CDR3 protein once. The repertoire holds 670,000 or so distinct CDR3 sequences, with roughly 20% as singletons. Regarding the study as a whole: Blood of patients with ankylosing spondylitis appeared to be characterized by a TCR beta motif of eight highly homologous variants.

Sequencing was performed on blood, either unsorted or a sorted T cell fraction (not recorded which). These TCRs come from a male donor with ankylosing spondylitis.

The chain joins TRBV27 to TRBJ2-7, with D possibly matching TRBD2 (5 bases). Trimming left V 1 base short and J 5 bases short, with 12 bases between. The CDR3 is 14 amino acids. Germline CDR1 reads MNHEY; CDR2 reads SMNVEV (reference sequence). CDR3 bases: TGTGCCAGCAGTTTATGGAGAGGGATCGACGAGCAGTACTTC. Encoded protein: CASSLWRGIDEQYF.

The chain combines TRBV25-1 with TRBJ1-4; unclear D gene. The germline V gene has CDR1 MGHDK and CDR2 SYGVNS. The CDR3 is 12 residues long. The ends were cut back, 1 base at V and 10 bases at J, with 7 bases in the middle. Written as DNA, the CDR3 is TGTGCCAGCAGTGAATTACACGGAAAACTGTTTTTT. It is translated as CASSELHGKLFF.

The chain combines TRBV4-3 with TRBJ2-2, with TRBD1 matching over 7 bases. The CDR3 totals 15 residues. Trimming at V came to 8 bases and at J to 5 bases, leaving 11 bases not matched to a gene. CDR1 is LGHNA and CDR2 is YSLEER in the germline V gene. CDR3 in DNA: TGCGCCAGCCGCCCGACAGGGTTAAGTACCGGGGAGCTGTTTTTT. As protein: CASRPTGLSTGELFF.

The chain couples TRBV5-8 to TRBJ1-1; D unclear. The length of the CDR3 is 16 residues. V gave up 2 bases and J gave up 2 bases, with 16 bases separating them. The germline CDR1 and CDR2 sequences are SGHTS and YDEGEE. The CDR3 nucleotides are TGTGCCAGCAGCTTCATCGTTCCGGGCGGAAACACTGAAGCTTTCTTT. Its translation: CASSFIVPGGNTEAFF.